The clone carrying this T cell receptor beta chain appeared a single time. Antigen specificity is unknown. This sample stems from a study of PD-1 blockade in classical Hodgkin lymphoma. Sequencing was performed with immunoSEQ multiplex PCR; in TCRdb, only in-frame clones are kept and a portion is missing. The repertoire holds some 150,000 clones, with approximately 72% as singletons. Brentuximab vedotin exposure varied among the patients, all of whom had relapsed after autologous stem cell transplantation. Study-level results: Why the repertoires differ is still unclear, perhaps disease activity or prior therapy.

The starting material was peripheral blood mononuclear cells (PBMCs), obtained before the second cycle of nivolumab. This receptor was identified in a human donor with classical Hodgkin lymphoma.

Here the CDR3 reads CASSMQANTEAFF. The CDR3 DNA reads as TGTGCCAGCAGCATGCAGGCGAACACTGAAGCTTTCTTT. The chain joins TRBV5-5 to TRBJ1-1; D ambiguous. The CDR3 loop spans 13 amino acids. From germline, CDR1 is SGHKS and CDR2 YYEKEE (reference sequence). V was pared by 4 bases and J by 1 base, with 8 bases between.